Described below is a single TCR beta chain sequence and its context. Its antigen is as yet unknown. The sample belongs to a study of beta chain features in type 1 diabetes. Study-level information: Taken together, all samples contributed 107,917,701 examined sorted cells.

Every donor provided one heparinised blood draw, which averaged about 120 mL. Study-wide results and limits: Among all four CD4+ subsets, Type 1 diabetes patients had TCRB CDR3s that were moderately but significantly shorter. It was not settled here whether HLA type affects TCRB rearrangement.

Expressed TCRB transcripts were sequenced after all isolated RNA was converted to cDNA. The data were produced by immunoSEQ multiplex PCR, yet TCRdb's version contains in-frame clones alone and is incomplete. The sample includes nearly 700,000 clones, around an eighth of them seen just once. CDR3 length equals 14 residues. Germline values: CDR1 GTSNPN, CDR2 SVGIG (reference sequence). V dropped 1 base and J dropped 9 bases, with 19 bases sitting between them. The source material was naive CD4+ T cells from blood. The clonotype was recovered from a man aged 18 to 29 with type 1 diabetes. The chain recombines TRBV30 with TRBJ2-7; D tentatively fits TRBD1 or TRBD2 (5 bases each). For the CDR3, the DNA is TGTGCCTGGAGTGGCCCCGGGACGGTAGTGGGGCAGTACTTC. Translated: CAWSGPGTVVGQYF.